These 3 T cell receptor beta chains share one sample of origin, sequenced in a study of vaccination and CD4 T cells after COVID-19. No cognate antigen is known for these TCRs. Treatment described: approximately 9-day PBMC culture with coronavirus spike peptide pools or control peptides (ViraFEST assay). Cultured CD4+ T cell DNA was sequenced using the Oncomine TCR Beta short-read assay. MiXCR was run by TCRdb on the PCR reads, yielding one entry per CDR3 protein. Here the sample spans approximately 18,000 distinct CDR3 sequences, around 60% being singletons. Sequenced sample: CD4+ T cells from blood, cultured in vitro. The receptors were gathered from a human donor who had recovered from COVID-19.

The V call is TRBV6-2 or TRBV6-3, the J call TRBJ2-5, with D perhaps matching TRBD1 (6 bases). Between the trimmed V and J ends, which lost 8 bases and 4 bases, there was a span of 17 bases. The CDR3 is made up of 14 amino acids. Germline values: CDR1 MNHEY, CDR2 SVGEGT. The CDR3 coding sequence is TGTGCCAGCGGTCCCGTGGGCAGGGGAGAGACCCAGTACTTC. Translating it yields CASGPVGRGETQYF.

This sequence joins TRBV15 and TRBJ1-5; D is unclear. The germline gives CDR1 LNHNV, CDR2 YYDKDF (reference sequence). The CDR3 totals 15 residues. V was pared by 1 base and J by 9 bases, with 16 bases between. The CDR3 here is CATSRVYYGEAPQHF. As DNA, the CDR3 is TGTGCCACCAGCAGAGTTTATTACGGCGAGGCGCCCCAGCATTTT.

J is TRBJ2-5 and V is TRBV6-2 or TRBV6-3; 7 positions match TRBD1. The CDR3 extends over 13 amino acids. Germline V CDR1 and CDR2: MNHEY, SVGEGT. J lost 5 bases, V lost 6 bases, and 6 bases had no gene match. This CDR3 reads CASRQGWGETQYF. CDR3 DNA: TGTGCCAGCAGACAGGGGTGGGGGGAGACCCAGTACTTC.